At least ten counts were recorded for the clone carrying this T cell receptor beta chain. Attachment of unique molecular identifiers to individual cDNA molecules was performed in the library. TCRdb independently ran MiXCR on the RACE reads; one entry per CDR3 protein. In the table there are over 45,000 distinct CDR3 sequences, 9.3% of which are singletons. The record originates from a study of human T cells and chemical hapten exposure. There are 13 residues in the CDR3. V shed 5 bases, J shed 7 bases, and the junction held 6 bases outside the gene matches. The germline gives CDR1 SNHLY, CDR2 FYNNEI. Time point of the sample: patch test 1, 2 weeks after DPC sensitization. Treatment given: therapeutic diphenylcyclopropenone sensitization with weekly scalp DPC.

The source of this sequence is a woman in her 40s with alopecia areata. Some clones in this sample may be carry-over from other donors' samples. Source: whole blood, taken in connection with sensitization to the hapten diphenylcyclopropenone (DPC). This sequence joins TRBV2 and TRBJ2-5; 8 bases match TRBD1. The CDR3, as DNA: TGTGCCAGCAGTACGGACAGGGCAGGGACCCAGTACTTC. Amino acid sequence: CASSTDRAGTQYF. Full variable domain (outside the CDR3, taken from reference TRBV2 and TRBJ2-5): EPEVTQTPSHQVTQMGQEVILRCVPISNHLYFYWYRQILGQKVEFLVSFYNNEISEKSEIFDDQFSVERPDGSNFTLKIRSTKLEDSAMYFCASSTDRAGTQYFGPGTRLLVL.